This T cell receptor (beta chain) appears in the sequencing data of a study of beta chain features in type 1 diabetes (dated by TCRdb to between 2018 and 2020). For the study in its entirety: Mean age, gender distribution, total cell number and subset yield were not different between patients and healthy donors. A total of about 99,000,000 sorted cells were examined across all samples, and RNA yield correlated strongly with the number of cells per subset. In the study, TCRB repertoires of sorted circulating CD4+ T cell subsets from recently diagnosed type 1 diabetes patients were compared with those of matched healthy donors. Regulatory and stem cell-like memory subsets were isolated from only 8 patients and about 8 healthy donors, whereas naive and central memory subsets came from all 28 donors.

Details on this clone: This clone's antigen is unknown. No per-base quality is available; no much larger clone lies one base away.

The entire isolated RNA was reverse transcribed using the High Capacity cDNA Reverse Transcription Kit, and thus expressed TCRB transcripts were sequenced. Naive, central memory and regulatory T cell samples underwent deep immunoSEQ sequencing, averaging around 3.7 million total reads per sample. Sorted cells were lysed in RLT buffer and RNA was extracted with DNase-treated RNeasy Micro or Mini kits, depending on cell number. Each cell subset was processed on its own to prevent cross-contamination, while patient and healthy donor samples were processed together. Using the immunoSEQ multiplex PCR, TCRB sequences were amplified from cDNA into 87-bp fragments spanning the CDR3 region. The amplicons were sequenced using the Illumina HiSeq platform. From the authors' description of their analysis: PCR bias was corrected computationally using synthetic template baselines, and reads within Hamming distance 2 were collapsed, with unmergeable singletons discarded. Reads were aligned to IMGT to assign V, D and J genes, CDR3 length, and insertions or deletions at six rearrangement sites. Within each subset, clonotype counts were normalized to the number of sorted cells before true diversity and Gini coefficients were calculated with the tcR R package. The overlap coefficient, calculated on TCRB nucleotide sequences, was used to measure repertoire sharing. Out-of-frame TCRB sequences from naive cells were analyzed to stand in for the pre-selection repertoire. This immuneACCESS table, as held by TCRdb, lists in-frame sequences with V and J called but not all clones. Of the missing ones, under half trace to an unresolved V gene in checked studies; the others have no known cause. Clone size and the V and J calls come from that table; the DNA yielded D and trimming. The sample has hundreds of thousands of clones on record, roughly an eighth of them singletons. The ten most abundant clones make up 0.02% to 0.025% of the sample.

The CDR3 contains 16 residues, cysteine and phenylalanine counted. This entry keeps only the CDR3 DNA: 48 bases, framed from base 1. Trimming takes 1 base from V and 0 bases from J, and the germline ends sit 15 bases apart. CDR1 and CDR2, looked up from the germline V gene, are SQVTM and ANQGSEA. From each donor, a single peripheral blood sample of about 100 mL on average was drawn into heparinised tubes. A BD FACSAria II was used to sort naive, central memory, regulatory and stem cell-like memory CD4+ T cells with a panel that included CD45RO, CCR7, CD25, CD127, CD95 and CD27. Every sorted population had a purity above 95%. PBMCs were isolated immediately by Lymphoprep density gradient centrifugation and stained directly without culture. So that batch effects would be minimized, each experiment stained and sorted samples in pairs, pairing one healthy donor with one patient. Study-wide conclusions, independent of this receptor: PCR might favor shorter templates, but patient and control samples were amplified and corrected together, so any skew would affect both groups equally. HLA sub-analyses involved small numbers of individuals, so any influence of HLA type on TCRB rearrangement remained unresolved. Patients with type 1 diabetes made fewer insertions and deleted more nucleotides at VDJ recombination sites, implying thymic rearrangement abnormalities. Sequencing cDNA rather than genomic DNA could over-represent highly expressing activated cells, although activation and CD3 levels did not differ between groups. The naive, central memory and regulatory TCRB repertoires appeared to resemble one another more closely among patients than among healthy donors. Type 1 diabetes patients showed a moderate but significant shortening of TCRB CDR3 length in all four CD4+ subsets.

Sequencing was performed on naive CD4+ T cells from blood. The meaning of the sample's cell subset or site label: true naive CD4+ T cells. The receptor comes from a man between 18 and 35 years old with type 1 diabetes. Recombination linked TRBV29-1 to TRBJ1-1; too little of a D gene remains to name it. The CDR3 amino acid sequence is: CSVEVSQAIMNTEAFF. Here is the DNA: TGCAGCGTTGAAGTGTCGCAGGCTATCATGAACACTGAAGCTTTCTTT.